This T cell receptor beta chain was documented in a study of early T cells in non-severe SARS-CoV-2 infection. At the level of the study: The authors sequenced bulk RNA from unsorted whole blood, leaving chains unpaired.

Researchers tagged individual cDNA molecules with unique molecular identifiers. TCRdb independently ran MiXCR on the 5' RACE reads; one entry per CDR3 protein. Found here are roughly 40,000 distinct CDR3 sequences, 5.9% of them singletons; the top ten hold approximately 5%. This clonotype was counted at least ten times. CDR3 length: 14 residues. Per germline, CDR1 MDHEN and CDR2 SYDVKM. Trimming removed 2 bases from V and 9 bases from J, with 14 bases in between. Specimen: whole blood. The chain recombines TRBV28 with TRBJ2-1; D uncertain. The source is an adult who was a healthcare worker with PCR-confirmed SARS-CoV-2 infection or an uninfected control (not recorded which). The CDR3 coding sequence is TGTGCCAGCAGTTTAGCCCGGAATGAAGTTGAGCAGTTCTTC. Protein sequence: CASSLARNEVEQFF.